This T cell receptor (beta chain) was found in a study of cytomegalovirus exposure and HLA in healthy donors. Study results and caveats: The authors reported that TCR beta sequences could predict HLA-A and HLA-B alleles. These predictions were accurate for most subjects in the first cohort. V- and J-gene trimming of TCR beta was linked (in a later analysis) to a missense DCLRE1C variant. Specificity for CMV antigens was confirmed in vitro for a few of the CMV-associated chains.

The CDR3 spans 15 residues. CDR1 and CDR2 (germline): GTSNPN, SVGIG (reference sequence). As for this clone: As yet, its antigen is unknown.

The PCR used 60 Vbeta and 13 Jbeta primers. Libraries were prepared by immunoSEQ multiplex PCR; TCRdb keeps only in-frame clonotypes and omits some of them. Here the sample spans around 120,000 clones, 82% being singletons. The sequence came from a boy aged 5-17 years in good health and CMV-seronegative. Sequences were obtained from PBMCs. V gene TRBV30 combines with J gene TRBJ1-3; D gene ambiguous. The J call may be incorrect, as the DNA end agrees better with TRBJ2-2. CDR3 bases: TGTGCCTGGAGTGTAAGAAGAGCGAACACCGGGGAGCTGTTTTTT. Translation gives CAWSVRRANTGELFF.